One T cell receptor beta chain is described in this entry. What it binds is unknown. The trim removed 3 bases at V and 5 bases at J, leaving 1 base unmatched. Germline CDR1 SQVTM, CDR2 ANQGSEA. CDR3 size: 12 residues. The sample belongs to a study of early T cells in non-severe SARS-CoV-2 infection. Study details: From unsorted whole blood, bulk RNA was sequenced, and the chains remained unpaired. Findings of the study overall: There was a bias toward anti-spike CD8 responses in VDJdb matching, which missed private and CD4 specificities.

Individual cDNA molecules received unique molecular identifiers. MiXCR, run by TCRdb on the 5' RACE reads, gives a single entry per CDR3 protein. In the table there are roughly 75,000 distinct CDR3 sequences, approximately 11% of which are singletons. This chain links TRBV29-1 with TRBJ2-1, with TRBD1 identical over 7 bases. The sequence was obtained from an adult who was a healthcare worker with PCR-confirmed SARS-CoV-2 infection or an uninfected control (not recorded which). Input material: whole blood. The CDR3: CSVERGHNEQFF. DNA for the CDR3: TGCAGCGTTGAGAGGGGGCACAATGAGCAGTTCTTC.